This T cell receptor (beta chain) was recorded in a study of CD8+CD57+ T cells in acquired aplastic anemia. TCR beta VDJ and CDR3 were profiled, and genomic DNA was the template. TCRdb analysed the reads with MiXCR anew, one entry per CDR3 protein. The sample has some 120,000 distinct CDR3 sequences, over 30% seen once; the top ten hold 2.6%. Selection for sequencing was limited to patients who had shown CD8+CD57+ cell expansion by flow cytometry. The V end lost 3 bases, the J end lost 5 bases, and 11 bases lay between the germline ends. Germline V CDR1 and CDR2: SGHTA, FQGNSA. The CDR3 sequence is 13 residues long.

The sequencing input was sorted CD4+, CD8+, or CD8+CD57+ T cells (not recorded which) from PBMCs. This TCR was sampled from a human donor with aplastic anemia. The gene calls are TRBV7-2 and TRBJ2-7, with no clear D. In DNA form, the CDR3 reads TGTGCCAGCAGCTTTATCAGTAGGGACGAGCAGTACTTC. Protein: CASSFISRDEQYF. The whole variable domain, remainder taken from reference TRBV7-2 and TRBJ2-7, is GAGVSQSPSNKVTEKGKDVELRCDPISGHTALYWYRQSLGQGLEFLIYFQGNSAPDKSGLPSDRFSAERTGGSVSTLTIQRTQQEDSAVYLCASSFISRDEQYFGPGTRLTVT.